Shown below are 20 T cell receptor beta chains from a single sample sequenced in a study of blood T cell repertoires in COVID-19. Sequencing was performed with immunoSEQ multiplex PCR; in TCRdb, only in-frame clones are kept and a portion is missing. The sample lists about 280,000 clones; roughly nine tenths were seen once. The material sequenced was peripheral blood. These receptors were obtained from a man aged 50 or older with acute or convalescent COVID-19.

This clone was seen only once. Compared with germline, one end of the junction differs, possibly owing to a read error. The CDR3 loop is CASSQAGQRGTF. The CDR3 DNA reads TGCGCCAGCAGTCAGGCGGGACAGCGAGGAACTTTC. The chain links TRBV5-1 to TRBJ1-2; 7 nucleotides match TRBD1. This CDR3 has 12 residues. Per the germline V gene, CDR1 is SGHRS and CDR2 is YFSETQ. Supplemented by reference TRBV5-1 and TRBJ1-2, the full variable domain reads KAGVTQTPRYLIKTRGQQVTLSCSPISGHRSVSWYQQTPGQGLQFLFEYFSETQRNKGNFPGRFSGRQFSNSRSEMNVSTLELGDSALYLCASSQAGQRGTFGSGTRLTVV.

The J gene is TRBJ1-1, the V gene TRBV5-1; D remains unclear. Germline V gene data show CDR1 as SGHRS and CDR2 as YFSETQ. This CDR3 spans 15 amino acids. The germline V and J ends were trimmed by 0 bases and 1 base, with 10 bases remaining between them. CDR3 sequence: CASSLEDAGNTEAFF. As DNA, the CDR3 is TGCGCCAGCAGCTTGGAGGACGCGGGGAACACTGAAGCTTTCTTT.

J is TRBJ1-1 and V is TRBV6-5; D unclear. The length of the CDR3 is 15 residues. Germline-derived CDR1 and CDR2 are MNHEY and SVGAGI. V dropped 7 bases and J dropped 5 bases, with 20 bases sitting between them. CDR3 DNA: TGTGCCAGCACCGAGATGAGGGATTCGGTAACTGAAGCTTTCTTT. As protein: CASTEMRDSVTEAFF.

This sequence joins TRBV2 and TRBJ2-2; TRBD1 agrees at 10 bases. Germline V gene sequence: CDR1 SNHLY, CDR2 FYNNEI. The CDR3 loop spans 16 amino acids. Unmatched junction bases numbered 5, after V lost 2 bases and J lost 5 bases. CDR3 region: CASSEMGQGLTGELFF. As DNA, the CDR3 is TGTGCCAGCAGTGAAATGGGACAGGGGCTGACCGGGGAGCTGTTTTTT.

The J gene is TRBJ2-1, the V gene TRBV20-1; TRBD2 aligns across 8 bases. J was trimmed by 12 bases and V by 3 bases; bases with no gene match: 7. The CDR3 runs 12 residues. Germline CDR1 DFQATT, CDR2 SNEGSKA (reference sequence). Written as DNA, the CDR3 is TGCAGTGCTAGTGAAAGCGGGGGAGGGCAGTTCTTC. It specifies CSASESGGGQFF.

This chain uses TRBV5-6 with TRBJ2-7, with TRBD1 as a possible D gene (6 bases). This CDR3 is 16 amino acids long. V lost 0 bases to trimming and J lost 3 bases, with 16 bases between them. Looked up from germline, CDR1 is SGHDT and CDR2 is YYEEEE. The CDR3 is CASSLGVRGQSYEQYF. The CDR3 region has the DNA TGTGCCAGCAGCTTGGGGGTGAGGGGACAAAGCTACGAGCAGTACTTC. Full variable domain (rest looked up from reference TRBV5-6 and TRBJ2-7): DAGVTQSPTHLIKTRGQQVTLRCSPKSGHDTVSWYQQALGQGPQFIFQYYEEEERQRGNFPDRFSGHQFPNYSSELNVNALLLGDSALYLCASSLGVRGQSYEQYFGPGTRLTVT.

The rearrangement uses TRBV9 and TRBJ2-3, with TRBD1 matching 8 bases. The germline V gene has CDR1 SGDLS and CDR2 YYNGEE. The length of the CDR3 is 15 residues. Trimming cost V 1 base and J 4 bases; bases outside gene matches: 5. The chain's CDR3 is CASSVSGGGADTQYF. CDR3 bases: TGTGCCAGCAGCGTATCAGGGGGCGGGGCAGATACGCAGTATTTT.

The chain has TRBV5-1 and TRBJ2-6; no reliable D call. There are 15 residues in the CDR3. Trimming took 0 bases from V and 1 from J, leaving 5 bases between them. CDR1 is SGHRS, CDR2 YFSETQ, per germline. CDR3 residues: CASSLASSGANVLTF. CDR3 in DNA: TGCGCCAGCAGCTTGGCCTCTTCTGGGGCCAACGTCCTGACTTTC. Full variable domain (remainder filled in from reference TRBV5-1 and TRBJ2-6): KAGVTQTPRYLIKTRGQQVTLSCSPISGHRSVSWYQQTPGQGLQFLFEYFSETQRNKGNFPGRFSGRQFSNSRSEMNVSTLELGDSALYLCASSLASSGANVLTFGAGSRLTVL.

V gene TRBV11-2 combines with J gene TRBJ1-6, with D possibly being TRBD1 (5 bases). CDR1 is SGHAT and CDR2 is FQNNGV in the germline V gene. Between the trimmed V and J ends, which lost 1 base and 4 bases, there was a span of 11 bases. CDR3 length: 16 residues. CDR3 protein: CASSLGWDWYNSPLHF. CDR3 DNA sequence: TGTGCCAGCAGCTTAGGGTGGGACTGGTATAATTCACCCCTCCACTTT.

The V gene is TRBV5-6, the J gene TRBJ2-4; 10 nucleotides match TRBD1. CDR1 is SGHDT and CDR2 is YYEEEE in the germline V gene. The CDR3 contains 16 residues. The V and J ends lost 0 bases and 1 base, in that order; junction bases with no gene match: 1. The CDR3 sequence is CASSLGQGAAKNIQYF. The CDR3 region has the DNA TGTGCCAGCAGCTTGGGACAGGGGGCGGCCAAAAACATTCAGTACTTC.

The V gene is TRBV7-3, the J gene TRBJ2-6; weak D call: TRBD2 (7 bases). The V gene lost 8 bases and the J gene lost 0 bases, with 8 bases spanning the gap. In germline, CDR1 is SGHTA, CDR2 FQGTGA. CDR3 size: 14 residues. DNA of the CDR3: TGTGCCAGCGGGGGGGCCTCTGGGGCCAACGTCCTGACTTTC. It yields the protein CASGGASGANVLTF.

The J gene is TRBJ1-3, the V gene TRBV3-1 (or the pseudogene TRBV3-2), with TRBD1 matching 8 bases. This CDR3 spans 17 amino acids. The trim removed 1 base at V and 3 bases at J, leaving 8 bases unmatched. From germline, CDR1 is LGHDT and CDR2 YNNKEL (reference sequence). CDR3 in DNA: TGTGCCAGCAGCCAAGGGGACAGGCTCTTTTTTGGAAACACCATATATTTT. The encoded protein is CASSQGDRLFFGNTIYF.

The J gene is TRBJ2-7, the V gene TRBV29-1, with D tentatively TRBD1 (7 bases). Germline CDR1 and CDR2: SQVTM and ANQGSEA. Trimming removed 6 bases at V and 3 bases at J, with 15 bases between. The CDR3 is made up of 13 amino acids. The CDR3: CSVRQGGSYEQYF. The CDR3 DNA sequence: TGCAGCGTCCGACAGGGAGGAAGCTACGAGCAGTACTTC.

The chain has TRBV4-1 and TRBJ1-1, with 8 bases aligning to TRBD1. Trimming cost V 4 bases and J 2 bases; bases outside gene matches: 9. The germline gives CDR1 MGHRA, CDR2 YSYEKL. The CDR3 is 16 amino acids. DNA of the CDR3: TGCGCCAGCAGCCGGGACCCGGGACAGGACAACACTGAAGCTTTCTTT. Translated, it gives CASSRDPGQDNTEAFF.

V and J are TRBV5-4 and TRBJ1-1, with TRBD1 identical over 7 bases. Germline loops: CDR1 SGHNT, CDR2 YYREEE (reference sequence). The CDR3 is 13 amino acids. With 4 bases clipped from V and 1 base from J, the junction kept 1 base outside the gene matches. Here the CDR3 DNA reads TGTGCCAGCAGCCGGGACAGGAACACTGAAGCTTTCTTT. Protein: CASSRDRNTEAFF.

This clone has only one observation. Other DNA sequences within the sample encode an identical CDR3. V usage is TRBV30 and J usage is TRBJ1-1, with D unclear. Germline V gene sequence: CDR1 GTSNPN, CDR2 SVGIG (reference sequence). The CDR3 runs to 12 residues. Trimming removed 0 bases from V and 4 bases from J, with 6 bases in between. CDR3 sequence: CAWSVGPTEAFF. DNA for the CDR3: TGTGCCTGGAGTGTGGGCCCCACTGAAGCTTTCTTT.

CDR3 coding DNA: TGTGCCAGCAGTCCGGGGGTAGGGAGCAATCAGCCCCAGCATTTT. This encodes CASSPGVGSNQPQHF. The chain has TRBV27 and TRBJ1-5; TRBD1 is a possible D gene (5 bases). Looked up from germline, CDR1 is MNHEY and CDR2 is SMNVEV (reference sequence). This CDR3 is built from 15 residues. Trimming stripped 5 bases from V and 1 base from J, with 12 bases between.

The chain links TRBV3-1 (or the pseudogene TRBV3-2) to TRBJ2-1; D ambiguous. CDR1 is LGHDT, CDR2 YNNKEL, per germline (reference sequence). Between the trimmed V and J ends, which lost 0 bases and 4 bases, there was a span of 13 bases. CDR3 length: 16 residues. This CDR3 is CASSQDLAAPYNEQFF. The DNA of the CDR3 is TGTGCCAGCAGCCAAGATCTGGCGGCCCCTTACAATGAGCAGTTCTTC.

CDR3 sequence (DNA): TGTGCCATCAGTGAGACTAAGGTGAACACTGAAGCTTTCTTT. The encoded protein is CAISETKVNTEAFF. The chain combines TRBV10-3 with TRBJ1-1, with D unclear. Germline V gene lookup returns CDR1 ENHRY and CDR2 SYGVKD. CDR3 length: 14 residues. V was clipped by 2 bases and J by 0 bases, with 7 bases between them.

This clone was counted once. CDR3 sequence (DNA): TGTGCCAGCAGCTCGGACAGGGTGATCCTGTACTATGGCTACACCTTC. Translation: CASSSDRVILYYGYTF. J is TRBJ1-2 and V is TRBV5-6; 8 bases align to TRBD1. Germline V CDR1 and CDR2: SGHDT, YYEEEE. The ends lost 3 bases at V and 3 bases at J; junction bases unmatched: 10. The CDR3 is made up of 16 amino acids.